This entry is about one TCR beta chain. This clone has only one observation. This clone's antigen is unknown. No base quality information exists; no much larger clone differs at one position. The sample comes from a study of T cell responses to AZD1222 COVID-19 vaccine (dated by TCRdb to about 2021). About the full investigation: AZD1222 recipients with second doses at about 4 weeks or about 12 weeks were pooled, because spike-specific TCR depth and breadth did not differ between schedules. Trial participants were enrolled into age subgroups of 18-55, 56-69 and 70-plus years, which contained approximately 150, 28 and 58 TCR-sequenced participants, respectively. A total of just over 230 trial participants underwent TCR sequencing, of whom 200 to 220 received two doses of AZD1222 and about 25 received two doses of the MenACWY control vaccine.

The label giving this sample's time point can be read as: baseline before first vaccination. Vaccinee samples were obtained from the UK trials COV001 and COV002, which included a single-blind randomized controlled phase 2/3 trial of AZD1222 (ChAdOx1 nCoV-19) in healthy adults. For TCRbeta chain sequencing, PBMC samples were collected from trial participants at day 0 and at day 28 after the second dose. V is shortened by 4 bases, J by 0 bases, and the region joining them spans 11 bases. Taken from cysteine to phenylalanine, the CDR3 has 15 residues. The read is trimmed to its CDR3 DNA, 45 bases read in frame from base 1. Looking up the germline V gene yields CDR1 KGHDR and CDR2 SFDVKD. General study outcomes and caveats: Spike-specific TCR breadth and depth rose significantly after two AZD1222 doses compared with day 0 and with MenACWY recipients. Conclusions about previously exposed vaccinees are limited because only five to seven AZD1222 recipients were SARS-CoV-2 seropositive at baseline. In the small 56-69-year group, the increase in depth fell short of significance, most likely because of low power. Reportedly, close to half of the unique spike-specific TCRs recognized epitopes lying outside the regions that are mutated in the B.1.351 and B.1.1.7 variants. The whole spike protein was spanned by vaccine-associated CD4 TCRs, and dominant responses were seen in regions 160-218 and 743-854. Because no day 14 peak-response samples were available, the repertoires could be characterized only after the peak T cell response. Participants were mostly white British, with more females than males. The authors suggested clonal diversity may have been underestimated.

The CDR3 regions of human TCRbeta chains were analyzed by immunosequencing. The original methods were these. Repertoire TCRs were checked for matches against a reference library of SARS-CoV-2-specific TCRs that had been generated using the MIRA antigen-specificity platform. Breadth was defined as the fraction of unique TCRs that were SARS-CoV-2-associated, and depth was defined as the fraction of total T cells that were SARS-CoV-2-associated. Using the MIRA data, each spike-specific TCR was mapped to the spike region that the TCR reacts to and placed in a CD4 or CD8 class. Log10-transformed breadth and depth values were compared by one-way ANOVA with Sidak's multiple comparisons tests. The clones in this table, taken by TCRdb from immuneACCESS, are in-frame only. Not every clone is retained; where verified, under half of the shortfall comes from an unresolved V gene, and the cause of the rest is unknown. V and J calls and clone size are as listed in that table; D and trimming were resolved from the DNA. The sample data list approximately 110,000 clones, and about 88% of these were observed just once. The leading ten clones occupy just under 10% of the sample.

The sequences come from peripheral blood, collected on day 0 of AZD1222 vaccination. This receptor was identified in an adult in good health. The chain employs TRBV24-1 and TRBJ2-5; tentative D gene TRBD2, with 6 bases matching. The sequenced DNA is TGTGCCACCAGTGACCCGAGCGGGTACCAAGAGACCCAGTACTTC. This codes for CATSDPSGYQETQYF.